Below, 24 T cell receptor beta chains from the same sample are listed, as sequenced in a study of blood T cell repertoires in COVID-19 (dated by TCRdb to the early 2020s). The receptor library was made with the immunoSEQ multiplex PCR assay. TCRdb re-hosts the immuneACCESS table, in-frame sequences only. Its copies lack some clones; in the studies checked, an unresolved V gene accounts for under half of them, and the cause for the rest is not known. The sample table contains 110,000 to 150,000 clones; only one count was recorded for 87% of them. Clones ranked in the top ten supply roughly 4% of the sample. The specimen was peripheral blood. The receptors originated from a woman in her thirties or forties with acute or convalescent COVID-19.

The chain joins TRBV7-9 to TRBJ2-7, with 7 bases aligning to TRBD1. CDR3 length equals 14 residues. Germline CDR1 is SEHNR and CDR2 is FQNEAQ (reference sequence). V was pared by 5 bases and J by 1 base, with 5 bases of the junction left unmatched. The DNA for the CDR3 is TGTGCCAGCAGCCATCCGGGACAGTCCTACGAGCAGTACTTC. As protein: CASSHPGQSYEQYF.

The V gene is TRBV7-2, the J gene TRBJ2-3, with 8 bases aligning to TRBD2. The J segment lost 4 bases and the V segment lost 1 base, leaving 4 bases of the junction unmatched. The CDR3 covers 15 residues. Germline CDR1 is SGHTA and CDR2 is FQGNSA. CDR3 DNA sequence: TGTGCCAGCAGCTTAGATGGGACTAGGCCAGATACGCAGTATTTT. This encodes CASSLDGTRPDTQYF.

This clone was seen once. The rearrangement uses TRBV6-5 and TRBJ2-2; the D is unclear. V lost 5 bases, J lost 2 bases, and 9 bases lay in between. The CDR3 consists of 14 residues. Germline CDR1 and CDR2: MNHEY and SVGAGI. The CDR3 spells CASSRSHNTGELFF. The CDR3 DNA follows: TGTGCCAGCAGTCGGTCCCATAACACCGGGGAGCTGTTTTTT.

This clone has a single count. The CDR3 region has the DNA TGTGCCAGCAGTTACTCCCCAGGGGGGCAGCCCCAGCATTTT. Protein sequence: CASSYSPGGQPQHF. The chain is built from TRBV6-5 and TRBJ1-5, with 7 bases fitting TRBD1. CDR3 length: 14 amino acids. Trimming cost V 0 bases and J 7 bases; bases outside gene matches: 3. The germline gives CDR1 MNHEY, CDR2 SVGAGI.

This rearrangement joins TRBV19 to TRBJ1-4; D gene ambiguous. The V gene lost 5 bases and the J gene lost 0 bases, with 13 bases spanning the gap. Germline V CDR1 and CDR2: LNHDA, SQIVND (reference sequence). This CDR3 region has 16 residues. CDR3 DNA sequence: TGTGCCAGTAGTCCCTGGATCGGGGCAACTAATGAAAAACTGTTTTTT. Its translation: CASSPWIGATNEKLFF.

CDR3 residues: CASSLAGSANEQFF. The CDR3 nucleotides are TGTGCCAGCAGCTTAGCGGGTAGCGCTAATGAGCAGTTCTTC. The rearrangement joins TRBV7-3 to TRBJ2-1, with D possibly being TRBD2 (5 bases). The length of the CDR3 is 14 residues. V dropped 2 bases and J dropped 7 bases, with 12 bases sitting between them. Germline V CDR1 and CDR2: SGHTA, FQGTGA.

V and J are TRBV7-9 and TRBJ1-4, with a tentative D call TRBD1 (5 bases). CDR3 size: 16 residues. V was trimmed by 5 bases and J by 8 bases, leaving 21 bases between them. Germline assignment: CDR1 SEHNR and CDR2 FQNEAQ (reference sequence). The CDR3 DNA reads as TGTGCCAGCAGCCCTTATGGGGCAACGGGTAGGGAAAAACTGTTTTTT. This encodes CASSPYGATGREKLFF.

The CDR3: CASSPAQANTEAFF. The CDR3 nucleotides are TGTGCCAGCTCACCAGCACAGGCGAACACTGAAGCTTTCTTT. The chain uses TRBV18 and TRBJ1-1, with D possibly matching TRBD1 (5 bases). Trimming removed 2 bases from V and 1 base from J, with 8 bases in between. The CDR3 consists of 14 residues. Germline values: CDR1 KGHSH, CDR2 LQKENI.

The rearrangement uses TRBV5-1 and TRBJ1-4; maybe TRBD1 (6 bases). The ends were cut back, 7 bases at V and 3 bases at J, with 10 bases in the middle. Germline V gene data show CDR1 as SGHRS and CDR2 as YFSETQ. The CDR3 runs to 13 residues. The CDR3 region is CASSDRPNEKLFF. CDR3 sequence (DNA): TGCGCCAGCTCCGACAGGCCTAATGAAAAACTGTTTTTT.

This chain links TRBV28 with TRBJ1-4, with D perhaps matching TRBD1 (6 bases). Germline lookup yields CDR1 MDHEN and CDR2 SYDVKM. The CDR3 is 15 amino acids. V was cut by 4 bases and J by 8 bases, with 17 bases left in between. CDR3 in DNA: TGTGCCAGCAGTTCCTCGGACAGAGGCTCCGAAAAACTGTTTTTT. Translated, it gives CASSSSDRGSEKLFF.

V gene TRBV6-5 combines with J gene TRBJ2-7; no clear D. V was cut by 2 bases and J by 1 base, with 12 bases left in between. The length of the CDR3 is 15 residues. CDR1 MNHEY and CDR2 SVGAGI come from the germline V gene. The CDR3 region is CASSYNIKPSYEQYF. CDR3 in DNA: TGTGCCAGCAGTTACAACATAAAACCATCCTACGAGCAGTACTTC.

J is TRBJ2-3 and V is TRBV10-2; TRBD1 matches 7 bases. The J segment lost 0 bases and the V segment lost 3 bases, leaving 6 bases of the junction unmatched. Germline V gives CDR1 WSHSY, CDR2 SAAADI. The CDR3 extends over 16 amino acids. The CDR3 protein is CASSDGQDPSTDTQYF. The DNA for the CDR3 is TGCGCCAGCAGTGACGGACAGGACCCTAGCACAGATACGCAGTATTTT.

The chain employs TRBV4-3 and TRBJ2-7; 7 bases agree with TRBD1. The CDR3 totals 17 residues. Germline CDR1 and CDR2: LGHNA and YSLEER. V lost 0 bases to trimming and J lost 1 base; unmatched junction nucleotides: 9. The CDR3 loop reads CASSQDRDSSLSYEQYF. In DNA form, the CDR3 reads TGCGCCAGCAGCCAAGATAGGGACAGCTCCCTTTCCTACGAGCAGTACTTC.

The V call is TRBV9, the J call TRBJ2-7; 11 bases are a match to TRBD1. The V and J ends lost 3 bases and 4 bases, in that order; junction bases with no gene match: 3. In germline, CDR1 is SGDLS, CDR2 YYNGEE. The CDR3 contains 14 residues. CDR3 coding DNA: TGTGCCAGCAGCGCCGGGACAGGGGGATACGAGCAGTACTTC. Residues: CASSAGTGGYEQYF.

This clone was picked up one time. The CDR3 protein is CASSRDTGNYGYTF. The CDR3 coding sequence is TGTGCCAGCAGTAGGGACACAGGCAACTATGGCTACACCTTC. J is TRBJ1-2 and V is TRBV5-5, with D perhaps TRBD1 (6 bases). There are 14 residues in the CDR3. Per the germline V gene, CDR1 is SGHKS and CDR2 is YYEKEE (reference sequence). Trimming left V 5 bases short and J 2 bases short, with 13 bases between.

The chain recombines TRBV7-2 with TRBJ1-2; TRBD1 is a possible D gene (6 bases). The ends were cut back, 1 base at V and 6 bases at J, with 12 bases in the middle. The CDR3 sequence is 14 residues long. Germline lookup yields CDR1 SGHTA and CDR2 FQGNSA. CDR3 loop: CASSLGTGTDGYTF. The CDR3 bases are TGTGCCAGCAGCTTAGGAACAGGGACGGATGGCTACACCTTC. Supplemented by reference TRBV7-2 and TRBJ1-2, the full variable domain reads GAGVSQSPSNKVTEKGKDVELRCDPISGHTALYWYRQSLGQGLEFLIYFQGNSAPDKSGLPSDRFSAERTGGSVSTLTIQRTQQEDSAVYLCASSLGTGTDGYTFGSGTRLTVV.

CDR3 sequence (DNA): TGTGCCAGCAGCCCATTCACAGATACGCAGTATTTT. Translation gives CASSPFTDTQYF. The gene calls are TRBV7-2 and TRBJ2-3; D gene ambiguous. The CDR3 consists of 12 residues. Germline CDR1 is SGHTA and CDR2 is FQGNSA. Trimming removed 5 bases at V and 2 bases at J, with 5 bases between.

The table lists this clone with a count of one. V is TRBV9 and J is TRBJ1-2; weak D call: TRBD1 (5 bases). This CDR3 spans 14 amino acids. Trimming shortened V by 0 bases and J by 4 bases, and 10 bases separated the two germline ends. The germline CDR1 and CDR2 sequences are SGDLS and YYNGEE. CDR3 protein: CASSVEGRGYGYTF. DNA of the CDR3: TGTGCCAGCAGCGTAGAGGGTAGGGGCTATGGCTACACCTTC.

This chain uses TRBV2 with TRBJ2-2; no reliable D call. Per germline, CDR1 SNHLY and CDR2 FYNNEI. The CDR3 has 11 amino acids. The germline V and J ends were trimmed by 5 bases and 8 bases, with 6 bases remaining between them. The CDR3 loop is CASSFAGELFF. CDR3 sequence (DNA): TGTGCCAGCAGTTTCGCGGGGGAGCTGTTTTTT.

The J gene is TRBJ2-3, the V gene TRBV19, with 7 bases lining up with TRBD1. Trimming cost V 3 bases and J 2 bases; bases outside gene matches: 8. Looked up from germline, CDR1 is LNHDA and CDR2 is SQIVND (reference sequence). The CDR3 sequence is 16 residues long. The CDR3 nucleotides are TGTGCCAGTAGTATTCTAGGGACAGCATCCACAGATACGCAGTATTTT. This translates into CASSILGTASTDTQYF.

CDR3 in DNA: TGTGCCAGCGGTACCGGGACAACGAACTATGGCTACACCTTC. Translated: CASGTGTTNYGYTF. The chain joins TRBV3-1 (or the pseudogene TRBV3-2) to TRBJ1-2; the D gene is possibly TRBD1 (6 bases). Germline lookup yields CDR1 LGHDT and CDR2 YNNKEL (reference sequence). V was shortened by 8 bases and J by 2 bases, with 15 bases between the two germline ends. The CDR3 spans 14 residues.

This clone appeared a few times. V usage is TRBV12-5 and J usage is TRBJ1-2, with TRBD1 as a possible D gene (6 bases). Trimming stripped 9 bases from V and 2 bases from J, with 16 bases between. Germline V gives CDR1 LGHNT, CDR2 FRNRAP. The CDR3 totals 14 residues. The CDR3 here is CASSVTDSNYGYTF. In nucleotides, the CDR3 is TGTGCTAGCTCCGTCACGGACAGCAACTATGGCTACACCTTC.

Here the CDR3 DNA reads TGCGCCAGCAGCCCCCTTGGTGGCACCACAGATACGCAGTATTTT. It specifies CASSPLGGTTDTQYF. This sequence joins TRBV4-1 and TRBJ2-3; no reliable D call. The V and J ends lost 4 bases and 2 bases respectively, with 13 bases between them. CDR1 is MGHRA and CDR2 is YSYEKL in the germline V gene. The CDR3 sequence is 15 residues long.

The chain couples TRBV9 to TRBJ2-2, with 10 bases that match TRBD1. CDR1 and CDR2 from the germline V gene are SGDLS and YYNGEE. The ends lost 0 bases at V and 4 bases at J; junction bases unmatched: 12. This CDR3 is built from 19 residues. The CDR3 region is CASSVGGLTGGQSTGELFF. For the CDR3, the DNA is TGTGCCAGCAGCGTAGGGGGCCTGACAGGGGGCCAGAGCACCGGGGAGCTGTTTTTT.